A selection of T cell receptor beta chains follows, all from one sample in a study of shared clonotypes between healthy human individuals. Sequencing used immunoSEQ multiplex PCR; TCRdb keeps in-frame clones, though not all of them. This table holds fewer than 600,000 clones, roughly four fifths found once. Sample: PBMCs. Receptors originate from a woman in her thirties or forties in good health. Some clones in this sample may be carry-over from other donors' samples. Each CDR3 is given with its conserved first and last residue. Each record gives: J gene, clone size, D gene, V gene, CDR3 protein, CDR3 DNA. D genes are given only for firm matches. Clone size is stated in some rows and not others, as once, few, many or a class when expanded.

TRBJ1-5 | - | - | TRBV30 | CAWSHGRRQPQHF | TGTGCCTGGAGTCACGGTCGACGGCAGCCCCAGCATTTT
TRBJ2-1 | many | TRBD1 | TRBV16 | CASSHPPDRREFF | TGTGCCAGCAGCCACCCCCCGGACAGGCGGGAGTTCTTC
TRBJ2-3 | - | TRBD2 | TRBV9 | CASSVEAGGDTDTQYF | TGTGCCAGCAGCGTAGAGGCGGGAGGCGACACAGATACGCAGTATTTT
TRBJ2-1 | - | TRBD1 | TRBV28 | CASRDTGQYNEQFF | TGTGCCAGCAGGGATACGGGACAGTACAATGAGCAGTTCTTC
TRBJ2-5 | once | - | TRBV7-7 | CASSTHSGGGETQYF | TGTGCCAGCAGCACCCACTCAGGGGGGGGAGAGACCCAGTACTTC
TRBJ2-2 | - | - | TRBV2 | CASSEARKATGELFF | TGTGCCAGCAGTGAAGCGCGAAAGGCAACCGGGGAGCTGTTTTTT
TRBJ2-7 | many | - | TRBV4-1 | CASSQGSGLLTGANYEQYF | TGCGCCAGCAGCCAAGGCTCGGGTCTCCTGACGGGAGCGAACTACGAGCAGTACTTC
TRBJ2-7 | once | - | TRBV25-1 | CASSPRRGLPYEQYF | TGTGCCAGCAGTCCTCGGAGGGGGCTCCCCTACGAGCAGTACTTC
TRBJ2-5 | - | - | TRBV20-1 | CSAFRETQYF | TGCAGTGCTTTTAGAGAGACCCAGTACTTC
TRBJ1-4 | - | - | TRBV28 | CASSPSQGLREKLFF | TGTGCCAGCAGCCCCAGCCAGGGGCTACGTGAAAAACTGTTTTTT
TRBJ2-1 | - | TRBD2 | TRBV2 | CAGQREGPSEQFF | TGTGCCGGACAGCGGGAGGGCCCAAGTGAGCAGTTCTTC
TRBJ2-3 | - | TRBD2 | TRBV18 | CASSPPKTSAFDTQYF | TGTGCCAGCTCACCACCGAAAACTAGCGCCTTCGATACGCAGTATTTT
TRBJ2-5 | few | - | TRBV11-2 | CASSPLTSLETQYF | TGTGCCAGCAGCCCGTTGACTAGTTTGGAGACCCAGTACTTC
TRBJ1-1 | few | - | TRBV4-1 | CASSQGEIRGNTEAFF | TGCGCCAGCAGCCAAGGGGAGATCAGGGGGAACACTGAAGCTTTCTTT
TRBJ2-7 | once | - | TRBV28 | CASSLKGRFPYEQYF | TGTGCCAGCAGTTTAAAGGGGCGGTTCCCCTACGAGCAGTACTTC
TRBJ2-2 | - | - | TRBV7-3 | CASSLGNLNTGELFF | TGTGCCAGCAGCTTAGGGAACTTAAACACCGGGGAGCTGTTTTTT
TRBJ2-7 | - | TRBD2 | TRBV27 | CASRSPSGRYEQYF | TGTGCCAGCAGATCCCCTAGCGGGAGATACGAGCAGTACTTC
TRBJ1-1 | - | TRBD1 | TRBV5-4 | CASSDGQGNTEAFF | TGTGCCAGCAGCGATGGACAGGGAAACACTGAAGCTTTCTTT
TRBJ1-2 | few | TRBD1 | TRBV11-2 | CASSFQGVHGYTF | TGTGCCAGCAGCTTCCAGGGGGTCCATGGCTACACCTTC
TRBJ2-1 | - | TRBD1 | TRBV11-3 | CASSLGTVYNEQFF | TGTGCCAGCAGCTTGGGGACAGTCTACAATGAGCAGTTCTTC
TRBJ2-1 | - | TRBD2 | TRBV7-9 | CASSLDRTSGRNEQFF | TGTGCCAGCAGCTTAGACAGGACTAGCGGGAGAAATGAGCAGTTCTTC
TRBJ2-7 | - | TRBD2 | TRBV2 | CATRETSGRQYEQYF | TGTGCCACCAGGGAGACTAGCGGGAGGCAATACGAGCAGTACTTC
TRBJ2-4 | once | TRBD1 | TRBV10-3 | CAISETAPTGAKNIQYF | TGTGCCATCAGTGAGACAGCTCCGACAGGGGCCAAAAACATTCAGTACTTC
TRBJ2-7 | - | TRBD1 | TRBV7-2 | CASSSTQGVHEQYF | TGTGCCAGCAGCTCTACACAGGGGGTCCACGAGCAGTACTTC
TRBJ2-7 | once | - | TRBV27 | CASSFLAPFEQYF | TGTGCCAGCAGTTTTCTAGCACCCTTCGAGCAGTACTTC
TRBJ2-5 | - | TRBD2 | TRBV6-4 | CASRCGGKETQYF | TGTGCCAGTCGTTGCGGGGGGAAAGAGACCCAGTACTTC
TRBJ2-3 | - | - | TRBV4-3 | CASSHRQVTDTQYF | TGCGCCAGCAGCCACAGACAGGTCACAGATACGCAGTATTTT
TRBJ2-1 | many | - | TRBV9 | CASSVDGQSYNEQFF | TGTGCCAGCAGCGTAGATGGCCAATCCTACAATGAGCAGTTCTTC
TRBJ1-1 | - | TRBD1 | TRBV28 | CASGFGTANTEAFF | TGTGCCAGCGGATTCGGGACAGCGAACACTGAAGCTTTCTTT
TRBJ2-7 | - | - | TRBV29-1 | CSIRYGSSYEQYF | TGCAGCATCCGGTACGGAAGCTCCTACGAGCAGTACTTC
TRBJ2-5 | - | - | TRBV25-1 | CASSEFLGGNGQETQYF | TGTGCCAGCAGTGAATTTCTTGGAGGGAATGGCCAAGAGACCCAGTACTTC
TRBJ2-3 | - | TRBD1 | TRBV28 | CASSPPPRGTASTDTQYF | TGTGCCAGCAGTCCACCCCCCCGAGGGACAGCTAGCACAGATACGCAGTATTTT
TRBJ1-6 | once | - | TRBV7-3 | CASSLGVNSPLHF | TGTGCCAGCAGCCTGGGAGTTAATTCACCCCTCCACTTT
TRBJ2-1 | - | TRBD2 | TRBV5-6 | CASSWGLPTYNEQFF | TGTGCCAGCAGCTGGGGACTACCCACCTACAATGAGCAGTTCTTC
TRBJ2-3 | few | TRBD2 | TRBV15 | CATSRASGHTDTQYF | TGTGCCACCAGCAGAGCTAGCGGGCATACAGATACGCAGTATTTT
TRBJ2-1 | - | - | TRBV7-2 | CASSPTVGNEQFF | TGTGCCAGCAGCCCGACAGTGGGCAATGAGCAGTTCTTC
TRBJ2-2 | - | TRBD2 | TRBV28 | CASSYTSGRNTGELFF | TGTGCCAGCAGTTACACTAGCGGGAGGAACACCGGGGAGCTGTTTTTT
TRBJ2-7 | - | - | TRBV6-1 | CASLGLAPSYEQYF | TGTGCCAGCCTTGGACTCGCGCCGTCCTACGAGCAGTACTTC
TRBJ2-1 | - | TRBD2 | TRBV19 | CASKRGLDYNEQFF | TGTGCCAGCAAGCGGGGACTAGATTACAATGAGCAGTTCTTC
TRBJ1-1 | - | TRBD1 | TRBV29-1 | CSVETGVTEAFF | TGCAGCGTTGAAACAGGGGTCACTGAAGCTTTCTTT
TRBJ1-1 | - | TRBD1 | TRBV4-2 | CASSQGQGASTEAFF | TGTGCCAGCAGCCAAGGACAGGGGGCAAGCACTGAAGCTTTCTTT
TRBJ2-7 | - | TRBD1 | TRBV19 | CASSMGTGRLEQYF | TGTGCCAGTAGTATGGGGACAGGGCGCCTGGAGCAGTACTTC
TRBJ2-2 | - | - | TRBV9 | CASSGTGTETTGELFF | TGTGCCAGCAGCGGAACCGGGACGGAAACTACCGGGGAGCTGTTTTTT
TRBJ1-1 | - | - | TRBV28 | CAIGPMNTEAFF | TGTGCCATCGGGCCCATGAACACTGAAGCTTTCTTT
TRBJ2-7 | few | - | TRBV4-1 | CASSPRQRGGSYEQYF | TGCGCCAGCAGCCCGAGGCAACGGGGAGGTTCCTACGAGCAGTACTTC